A single sample gave rise to the 5 T cell receptor beta chains below, sequenced in a study of cytomegalovirus exposure and HLA in healthy donors. The primer mix had 60 Vbeta and 13 Jbeta primers. Repertoires were generated with immunoSEQ multiplex PCR, while TCRdb's copy carries only in-frame clones and drops some. The sample lists 85,000 to 120,000 clones, 60% to 80% occurring once. The sample was PBMCs. The origin of the receptors is a female donor in good health and CMV-seronegative.

The chain joins TRBV19 to TRBJ2-5; 10 positions match TRBD1. Trimming removed 5 bases from V and 5 bases from J; junction bases left unmatched: 8. The germline V gene has CDR1 LNHDA and CDR2 SQIVND (reference sequence). The CDR3 consists of 15 residues. The CDR3: CASSADRGPSETQYF. The DNA of the CDR3 is TGTGCCAGTAGTGCTGACAGGGGGCCTTCCGAGACCCAGTACTTC.

V is TRBV18 and J is TRBJ2-5; 7 bases are a match to TRBD1. CDR3 length: 15 residues. V shed 1 base, J shed 0 bases, and the junction held 2 bases outside the gene matches. Germline lookup yields CDR1 KGHSH and CDR2 LQKENI. The CDR3 reads CASSPQGQYQETQYF. In DNA, the CDR3 is TGTGCCAGCTCACCACAGGGACAGTACCAAGAGACCCAGTACTTC.

This clone occurred a few times. This chain joins TRBV23-1 and TRBJ1-5, with D perhaps matching TRBD1 (6 bases). TRBV23-1 is annotated as an ORF whose role is uncertain. The CDR3 consists of 15 residues. V was clipped by 2 bases and J by 6 bases, with 14 bases between them. CDR3 loop: CASSQDHRVRQPQHF. CDR3 DNA: TGCGCCAGCAGTCAAGACCACAGGGTTCGTCAGCCCCAGCATTTT.

This sequence joins TRBV11-3 and TRBJ1-1; D is uncertain. This CDR3 is 13 amino acids long. Germline values: CDR1 SGHNT, CDR2 YENEEA. V gave up 0 bases and J gave up 2 bases, with 4 bases separating them. Here the CDR3 DNA reads TGTGCCAGCAGCTTAGAGGGCAACACTGAAGCTTTCTTT. It is translated as CASSLEGNTEAFF.

V is TRBV28 and J is TRBJ1-5; 7 bases match TRBD1. Germline lookup yields CDR1 MDHEN and CDR2 SYDVKM. The CDR3 runs 17 residues. V was clipped by 6 bases and J by 2 bases; unmatched bases: 13. Here the CDR3 reads CASRGGVGNLGNQPQHF. Written as DNA, the CDR3 is TGTGCCAGCAGAGGGGGCGTGGGCAACCTCGGCAATCAGCCCCAGCATTTT. The whole variable domain, filled in from reference TRBV28 and TRBJ1-5, reads DVKVTQSSRYLVKRTGEKVFLECVQDMDHENMFWYRQDPGLGLRLIYFSYDVKMKEKGDIPEGYSVSREKKERFSLILESASTNQTSMYLCASRGGVGNLGNQPQHFGDGTRLSIL.